What follows are 9 T cell receptor beta chains derived from one specimen sequenced in a study of response to subunit inactivated influenza vaccine. TCRdb reanalysed the RT-PCR reads using MiXCR and keeps one entry per CDR3 protein. The sample consists of 500,000 to 600,000 distinct CDR3 sequences, around 10% of them appearing once. These same records also appear under a second study, on T cells expressing NK-cell markers. That source adds: TCR beta libraries carry UMIs added by 5'RACE template switching.

Sequenced here: PBMCs from blood, sampled on the day of vaccination. These receptors originate from a middle-aged man who received an inactivated influenza vaccine.

This chain connects TRBV10-3 to TRBJ2-3; D might be TRBD2 (6 bases). The CDR3 has 19 amino acids. CDR1 is ENHRY, CDR2 SYGVKD, per germline. V shed 3 bases and J shed 0 bases, with 22 bases lying between them. The CDR3 coding sequence is TGTGCCATCAGTGAATCGGGACTTTCTACAATTCCTAGCACAGATACGCAGTATTTT. Translating it yields CAISESGLSTIPSTDTQYF.

The V call is TRBV4-3, the J call TRBJ2-2; D assignment may be TRBD1 or TRBD2 (5 bases each). V lost 4 bases and J lost 0, with 12 bases in between. The CDR3 runs 16 residues. Germline V gene data show CDR1 as LGHNA and CDR2 as YSLEER. This CDR3 is CASSLLVGANTGELFF. In DNA, the CDR3 is TGCGCCAGCAGCCTACTGGTGGGGGCGAACACCGGGGAGCTGTTTTTT.

This clonotype has only a few counts. The chain combines TRBV29-1 with TRBJ2-7; 9 bases match TRBD1. V gave up 6 bases and J gave up 6 bases; unmatched junction bases: 6. The CDR3 totals 12 residues. Germline CDR1 SQVTM, CDR2 ANQGSEA. CDR3 in amino acids: CSVRKDRGEQYF. The CDR3 nucleotides read TGCAGCGTAAGGAAGGACAGGGGCGAGCAGTACTTC.

The chain combines TRBV29-1 with TRBJ2-7; 9 bases map to TRBD2. This CDR3 is built from 13 residues. The ends lost 3 bases at V and 2 bases at J; junction bases unmatched: 2. Germline CDR1 and CDR2: SQVTM and ANQGSEA. CDR3 loop: CSVERGGTYEQYF. CDR3 nucleotides: TGCAGCGTTGAGCGGGGGGGAACCTACGAGCAGTACTTC.

V gene TRBV6-2 or TRBV6-3 combines with J gene TRBJ2-1; D may be TRBD2 (5 bases). The CDR3 extends over 13 amino acids. Germline-derived CDR1 and CDR2 are MNHEY and SVGEGT. Trimming cost V 2 bases and J 9 bases, with 11 bases left between them. Here the CDR3 reads CASSYGGSSEQFF. The CDR3 DNA reads TGTGCCAGCAGTTACGGAGGTTCGAGTGAGCAGTTCTTC.

In its sample, this clonotype was seen a few times. The genes are TRBV28 and TRBJ2-5, with D possibly TRBD1 on 5 matching bases. Germline V gene lookup returns CDR1 MDHEN and CDR2 SYDVKM. The CDR3 length is 13 residues. V gave up 4 bases and J gave up 5 bases, with 11 bases separating them. Written as DNA, the CDR3 is TGTGCCAGCAGTTCCAGGGAACGGGAGACCCAGTACTTC. It codes for CASSSRERETQYF.

The J gene is TRBJ2-1, the V gene TRBV9, with a possible D match to TRBD1 (5 bases). This CDR3 has 14 amino acids. V lost 3 bases and J lost 6, with 13 bases in between. CDR1 and CDR2 (germline): SGDLS, YYNGEE. The CDR3 DNA follows: TGTGCCAGCAGCGGCCGGACACTGACCAATGAGCAGTTCTTC. It encodes CASSGRTLTNEQFF. The complete variable domain, with remaining parts taken from reference TRBV9 and TRBJ2-1, reads DSGVTQTPKHLITATGQRVTLRCSPRSGDLSVYWYQQSLDQGLQFLIQYYNGEERAKGNILERFSAQQFPDLHSELNLSSLELGDSALYFCASSGRTLTNEQFFGPGTRLTVL.

This clonotype was observed many times. The rearrangement joins TRBV7-7 to TRBJ2-2; D is undetermined. Trimming removed 1 base at V and 1 base at J, with 7 bases between. The germline CDR1 and CDR2 sequences are SSHAT and FNYEAQ (reference sequence). The CDR3 consists of 15 residues. The CDR3 reads CASSLGLMNTGELFF. The DNA for the CDR3 is TGTGCCAGCAGCTTAGGGCTGATGAACACCGGGGAGCTGTTTTTT.

This clonotype was observed a handful of times. V usage is TRBV12-3 or TRBV12-4 and J usage is TRBJ2-4, with D perhaps matching TRBD2 (6 bases). This CDR3 spans 15 amino acids. V was pared by 6 bases and J by 1 base, with 13 bases between. As DNA, the CDR3 is TGTGCCAGCAGCCGGGAGCATTGGGCCAAAAACATTCAGTACTTC. It codes for CASSREHWAKNIQYF.